Described below is a single T cell receptor beta chain sequence and its context. Its antigen is not identified. These data are taken from a study of graft-versus-host responses after intestinal transplantation. TCRdb's table, derived via immunoSEQ multiplex PCR, lists solely in-frame clones and lacks some. Among 35,000 to 45,000 clones listed, around 94% were seen once. The study's findings and limits: Some GvH clones were seen earlier in gut or blood, suggesting intestinal origin.

This CDR3 has 11 residues. CDR1 and CDR2 (germline): SNHLY, FYNNEI. Trimming removed 4 bases at V and 8 bases at J, with 8 bases between. The genes are TRBV2 and TRBJ1-2; D is uncertain. This sample comprised unstimulated CD4+ T cells sorted from spleen or lymph node cells, obtained before transplant. This receptor was taken from a human donor who was the organ donor for an intestinal transplant. CDR3 nucleotides: TGTGCCAGCAGTGCTGGGATAGGCTACACCTTC. This codes for CASSAGIGYTF.